One and the same sample provided the 19 T cell receptor beta chains below, sequenced in a study of control samples from healthy donors and cancer patients. Profiling relied on immunoSEQ multiplex PCR, and the TCRdb table lists in-frame clones only, not all of them. Counted here are about 130,000 clones, roughly 92% occurring once; the ten biggest clones make up 0.58%. The sample comprised PBMCs. The receptors were gathered from a man older than 75 with head and neck cancer.

This sequence joins TRBV4-1 and TRBJ2-6; 9 positions match TRBD1. Germline V gives CDR1 MGHRA, CDR2 YSYEKL. The length of the CDR3 is 18 residues. V shed 2 bases and J 1 base; nucleotides not matched to a gene: 6. The CDR3 sequence is CASSQSDRGYSGANVLTF. CDR3 DNA sequence: TGCGCCAGCAGCCAATCGGACAGGGGATATTCTGGGGCCAACGTCCTGACTTTC.

This chain uses TRBV6-5 with TRBJ1-2, with 9 bases that match TRBD1. Germline values: CDR1 MNHEY, CDR2 SVGAGI. The CDR3 totals 14 residues. V was pared by 5 bases and J by 7 bases, with 8 bases of the junction left unmatched. In DNA form, the CDR3 reads TGTGCCAGCAGTCCGGGACAGGGAATCGTTGGCTACACCTTC. The encoded protein is CASSPGQGIVGYTF.

This CDR3 is CASSITGYTDTQYF. CDR3 nucleotides: TGTGCCAGTAGTATTACAGGATACACAGATACGCAGTATTTT. The chain has TRBV19 and TRBJ2-3; a weak D match, TRBD1 (5 bases). Looked up from germline, CDR1 is LNHDA and CDR2 is SQIVND (reference sequence). This CDR3 region has 14 residues. V lost 3 bases to trimming and J lost 2 bases, with 9 bases between them. Full variable domain (remainder filled in from reference TRBV19 and TRBJ2-3): DGGITQSPKYLFRKEGQNVTLSCEQNLNHDAMYWYRQDPGQGLRLIYYSQIVNDFQKGDIAEGYSVSREKKESFPLTVTSAQKNPTAFYLCASSITGYTDTQYFGPGTRLTVL.

The J gene is TRBJ1-1, the V gene TRBV7-2; TRBD1 matches 7 bases. The CDR3 extends over 12 amino acids. V was pared by 4 bases and J by 9 bases, with 5 bases of the junction left unmatched. Germline-derived CDR1 and CDR2 are SGHTA and FQGNSA. The CDR3 here is CASSYRGSKAFF. In DNA form, the CDR3 reads TGTGCCAGCAGCTACAGGGGAAGTAAAGCTTTCTTT.

The rearrangement links TRBV6-5 to TRBJ1-1; TRBD1 aligns across 7 bases. The CDR3 has 15 residues. Per the germline V gene, CDR1 is MNHEY and CDR2 is SVGAGI. V dropped 4 bases and J dropped 11; count of bases not matched to a gene: 16. DNA of the CDR3: TGTGCCAGCAGTTTAAACCGGGACAGACCTCGGGGGGCTTTCTTT. Translating it yields CASSLNRDRPRGAFF.

The chain has TRBV27 and TRBJ1-1, with D unclear. Germline V gives CDR1 MNHEY, CDR2 SMNVEV (reference sequence). Trimming cost V 4 bases and J 4 bases, with 10 bases left between them. There are 13 residues in the CDR3. CDR3 sequence: CASSYEVGTEAFF. The CDR3 DNA reads TGTGCCAGCAGTTACGAGGTGGGCACTGAAGCTTTCTTT.

The genes are TRBV6-2 or TRBV6-3 and TRBJ2-7; D may be TRBD2 (6 bases). There are 20 residues in the CDR3. Trimming cost V 0 bases and J 4 bases, with 28 bases left between them. Germline V lookup: CDR1 MNHEY, CDR2 SVGEGT. The CDR3: CASSYSVSASDGSGQYEQYF. The CDR3 nucleotides read TGTGCCAGCAGTTACTCGGTGAGTGCCTCTGATGGTAGCGGCCAGTACGAGCAGTACTTC.

This sequence joins TRBV29-1 and TRBJ2-1; D could derive from TRBD1 or TRBD2 (6 bases each). CDR3 size: 14 residues. From germline, CDR1 is SQVTM and CDR2 ANQGSEA. Trimming removed 6 bases at V and 6 bases at J, with 18 bases between. This CDR3 is CSVPGEVFSNEQFF. CDR3 coding DNA: TGCAGCGTACCAGGGGAGGTTTTCTCCAATGAGCAGTTCTTC.

The chain uses TRBV4-1 and TRBJ1-2; 7 bases are a match to TRBD1. Unmatched junction bases numbered 6, after V lost 3 bases and J lost 5 bases. CDR3 size: 14 residues. The germline V gene encodes CDR1 MGHRA and CDR2 YSYEKL. The DNA of the CDR3 is TGCGCCAGCAGCCACATGACAGGGTCATATGGCTACACCTTC. Protein sequence: CASSHMTGSYGYTF.

The gene calls are TRBV9 and TRBJ1-2; maybe TRBD1 (5 bases). The CDR3 loop spans 16 amino acids. With 0 bases removed from V and 0 bases from J, the gap between germline ends came to 12 bases. Germline loops: CDR1 SGDLS, CDR2 YYNGEE. DNA for the CDR3: TGTGCCAGCAGCGTAGTTTCTGGGGCTGCTAACTATGGCTACACCTTC. This gives the protein CASSVVSGAANYGYTF.

This chain joins TRBV12-5 and TRBJ1-5; D gene ambiguous. Germline V gene lookup returns CDR1 LGHNT and CDR2 FRNRAP. This CDR3 is 13 amino acids long. V was trimmed by 0 bases and J by 11 bases, leaving 11 bases between them. Written as DNA, the CDR3 is TGTGCTAGTGGTTTGGTAACGACGAAGGCCCAGCATTTT. It specifies CASGLVTTKAQHF.

The chain links TRBV2 to TRBJ2-1, with D unresolved. Germline assignment: CDR1 SNHLY and CDR2 FYNNEI. The V and J ends lost 5 bases and 6 bases respectively, with 14 bases between them. The length of the CDR3 is 14 residues. CDR3 coding DNA: TGTGCCAGCAGTTTTAACCCTTCCCCCAATGAGCAGTTCTTC. Translation: CASSFNPSPNEQFF.

V and J are TRBV11-2 and TRBJ2-7; tentatively, D is TRBD2 (7 bases). The CDR3 covers 15 residues. V was pared by 6 bases and J by 2 bases, with 17 bases between. The V gene's germline CDR1 is SGHAT and CDR2 FQNNGV. The CDR3 nucleotides read TGTGCCAGCAGGAATAGGGGGGGAACTGCCTACGAGCAGTACTTC. This encodes CASRNRGGTAYEQYF.

The rearrangement links TRBV27 to TRBJ2-7, with D perhaps matching TRBD2 (5 bases). Germline CDR1 and CDR2: MNHEY and SMNVEV (reference sequence). The CDR3 has 16 residues. V was pared by 3 bases and J by 4 bases, with 19 bases between. The CDR3 spells CASSFGRGAAWYEQYF. The CDR3 bases are TGTGCCAGCAGTTTTGGTCGCGGAGCGGCTTGGTACGAGCAGTACTTC.

The chain links TRBV2 to TRBJ1-1; 7 bases agree with TRBD1. The V segment lost 6 bases and the J segment 4 bases; nucleotides outside the gene matches: 5. The CDR3 sequence is 13 residues long. CDR1 SNHLY and CDR2 FYNNEI come from the germline V gene. The CDR3 nucleotides are TGTGCCAGCAGGACCAACAGGGGCACTGAAGCTTTCTTT. It yields the protein CASRTNRGTEAFF.

V and J are TRBV6-5 and TRBJ2-1; unclear D gene. The CDR3 totals 15 residues. Deletions cut 5 bases from V and 3 bases from J, with 14 bases between. Looked up from germline, CDR1 is MNHEY and CDR2 is SVGAGI. The CDR3 nucleotides are TGTGCCAGCAGTATACGACCTTTTAACTACAATGAGCAGTTCTTC. Translation: CASSIRPFNYNEQFF.

The chain recombines TRBV19 with TRBJ1-5; D is unresolved. The germline V and J ends were trimmed by 5 bases and 3 bases, with 23 bases remaining between them. This CDR3 region has 18 residues. Germline CDR1 LNHDA, CDR2 SQIVND (reference sequence). This CDR3 is CASSPSGRSGINNQPQHF. CDR3 coding DNA: TGTGCCAGTAGTCCCTCTGGACGGTCCGGGATAAACAATCAGCCCCAGCATTTT.

The rearrangement uses TRBV5-1 and TRBJ2-7; a weak D match, TRBD2 (6 bases). The length of the CDR3 is 14 residues. CDR1 SGHRS and CDR2 YFSETQ come from the germline V gene. V lost 0 bases and J 5 bases, leaving 12 bases between the germline ends. The CDR3 region is CASSLVVGGNEQYF. CDR3 DNA sequence: TGCGCCAGCAGCTTGGTTGTGGGGGGTAACGAGCAGTACTTC.

The chain joins TRBV30 to TRBJ2-7, with D tentatively TRBD1 or TRBD2 (5 bases each). The CDR3 loop spans 16 amino acids. V was shortened by 1 base and J by 0 bases, with 16 bases between the two germline ends. Germline CDR1 GTSNPN, CDR2 SVGIG (reference sequence). CDR3 in DNA: TGTGCCTGGAGTGAACCGGGACGGAAGTCCTCCTACGAGCAGTACTTC. Residues: CAWSEPGRKSSYEQYF. The full variable domain, rest sourced from reference TRBV30 and TRBJ2-7, is SQTIHQWPATLVQPVGSPLSLECTVEGTSNPNLYWYRQAAGRGLQLLFYSVGIGQISSEVPQNLSASRPQDRQFILSSKKLLLSDSGFYLCAWSEPGRKSSYEQYFGPGTRLTVT.